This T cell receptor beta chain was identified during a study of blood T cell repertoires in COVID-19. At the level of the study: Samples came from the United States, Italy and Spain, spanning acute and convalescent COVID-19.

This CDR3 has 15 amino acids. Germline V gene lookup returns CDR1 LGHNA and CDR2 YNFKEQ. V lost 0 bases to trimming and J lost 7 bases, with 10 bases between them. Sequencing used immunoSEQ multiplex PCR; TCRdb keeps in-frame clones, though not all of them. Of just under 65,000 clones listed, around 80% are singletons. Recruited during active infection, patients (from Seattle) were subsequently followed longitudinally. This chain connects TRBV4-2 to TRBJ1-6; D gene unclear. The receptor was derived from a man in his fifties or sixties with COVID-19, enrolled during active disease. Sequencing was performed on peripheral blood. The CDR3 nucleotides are TGTGCCAGCAGCCAAGATCGTGGCATGAATTCACCCCTCCACTTT. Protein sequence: CASSQDRGMNSPLHF.